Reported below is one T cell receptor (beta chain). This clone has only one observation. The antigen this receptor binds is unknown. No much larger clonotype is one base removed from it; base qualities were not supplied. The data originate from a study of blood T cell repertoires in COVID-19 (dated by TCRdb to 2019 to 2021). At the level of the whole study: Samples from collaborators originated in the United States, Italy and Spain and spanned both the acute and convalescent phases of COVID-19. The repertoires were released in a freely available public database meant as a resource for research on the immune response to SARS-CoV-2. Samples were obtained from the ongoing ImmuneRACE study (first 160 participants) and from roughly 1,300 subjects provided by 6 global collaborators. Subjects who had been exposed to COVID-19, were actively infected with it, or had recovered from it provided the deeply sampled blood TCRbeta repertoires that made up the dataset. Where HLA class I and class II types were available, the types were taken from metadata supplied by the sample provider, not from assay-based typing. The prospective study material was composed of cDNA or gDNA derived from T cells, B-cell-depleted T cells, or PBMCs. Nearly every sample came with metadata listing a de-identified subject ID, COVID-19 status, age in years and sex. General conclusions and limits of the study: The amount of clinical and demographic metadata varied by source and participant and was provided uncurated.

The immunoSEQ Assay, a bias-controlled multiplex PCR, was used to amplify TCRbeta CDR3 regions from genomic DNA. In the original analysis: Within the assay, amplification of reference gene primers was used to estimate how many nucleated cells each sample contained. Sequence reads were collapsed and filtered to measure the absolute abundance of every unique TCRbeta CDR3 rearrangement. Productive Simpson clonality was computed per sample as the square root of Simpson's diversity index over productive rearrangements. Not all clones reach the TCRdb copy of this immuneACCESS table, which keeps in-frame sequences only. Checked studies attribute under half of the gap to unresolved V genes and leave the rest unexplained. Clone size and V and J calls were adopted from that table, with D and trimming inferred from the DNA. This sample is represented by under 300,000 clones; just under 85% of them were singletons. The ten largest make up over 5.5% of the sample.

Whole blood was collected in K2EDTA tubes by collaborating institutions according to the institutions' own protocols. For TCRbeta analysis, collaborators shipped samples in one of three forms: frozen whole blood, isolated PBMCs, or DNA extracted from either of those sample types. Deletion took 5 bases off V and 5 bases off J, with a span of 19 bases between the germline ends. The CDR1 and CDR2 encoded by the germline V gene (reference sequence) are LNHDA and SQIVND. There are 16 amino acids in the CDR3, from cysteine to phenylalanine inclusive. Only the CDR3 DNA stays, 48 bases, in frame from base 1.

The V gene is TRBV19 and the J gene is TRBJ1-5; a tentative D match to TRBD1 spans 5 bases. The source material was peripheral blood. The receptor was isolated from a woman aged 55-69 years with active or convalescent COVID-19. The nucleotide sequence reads TGTGCCAGTAGTGGGGGGTTGAGGTTCCCCCATCAGCCCCAGCATTTT. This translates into CASSGGLRFPHQPQHF.